Below, 30 T cell receptor beta chains from the same sample are listed, as sequenced in a study of early T cells in non-severe SARS-CoV-2 infection. TCRdb processed the 5' RACE reads anew with MiXCR; each CDR3 protein has one entry. Of roughly 58,000 distinct CDR3 sequences listed, approximately 6.2% are singletons. Input material: whole blood. The receptors originated from an adult who was a healthcare worker with PCR-confirmed SARS-CoV-2 infection or an uninfected control (not recorded which).

Ten or more counts support this clonotype. The gene calls are TRBV3-1 and TRBJ1-1; a possible D gene is TRBD1 (6 bases). Trimming left V 4 bases short and J 0 bases short, with 12 bases between. The germline gives CDR1 LGHDT, CDR2 YNNKEL (reference sequence). CDR3 length equals 15 residues. In DNA, the CDR3 is TGTGCCAGCAGCCCCCGGACAGCGTTGAACACTGAAGCTTTCTTT. Its protein product is CASSPRTALNTEAFF.

This clonotype was picked up many times. This chain uses TRBV20-1 with TRBJ2-1; tentatively, D is TRBD1 or TRBD2 (5 bases each). V lost 4 bases to trimming and J lost 9 bases, with 22 bases between them. CDR1 is DFQATT and CDR2 is SNEGSKA in the germline V gene (reference sequence). This CDR3 spans 15 amino acids. CDR3 loop: CSATKPGTGKGEQFF. In DNA form, the CDR3 reads TGCAGTGCTACTAAACCCGGGACGGGGAAGGGTGAGCAGTTCTTC.

This clonotype was counted at least ten times. CDR3 in amino acids: CASRPGQGTYEQYF. As DNA, the CDR3 is TGTGCCAGCAGGCCGGGACAGGGTACCTACGAGCAGTACTTC. The chain recombines TRBV12-3 or TRBV12-4 with TRBJ2-7; 9 bases map to TRBD1. This CDR3 spans 14 amino acids. With V trimmed by 6 bases and J by 2 bases, 5 bases remained unmatched.

This clonotype occurred many times. The CDR3 sequence is CASTLGRGDLCQPQHF. The DNA of the CDR3 is TGTGCCAGCACCCTGGGCAGGGGGGATTTATGTCAGCCCCAGCATTTT. The chain is built from TRBV27 and TRBJ1-5; TRBD1 aligns across 7 bases. The CDR3 loop spans 16 amino acids. CDR1 is MNHEY, CDR2 SMNVEV, per germline (reference sequence). With V trimmed by 7 bases and J by 6 bases, 15 bases remained unmatched.

The table lists this clonotype with a few counts. The chain uses TRBV18 and TRBJ2-1; tentatively, D is TRBD2 (5 bases). CDR1 KGHSH and CDR2 LQKENI come from the germline V gene. The CDR3 covers 14 residues. The V gene lost 3 bases and the J gene lost 10 bases, with 16 bases spanning the gap. This CDR3 is CASSPGGYWREQFF. Here the CDR3 DNA reads TGTGCCAGCTCACCGGGCGGGTACTGGCGGGAGCAGTTCTTC.

This clonotype came up many times. The chain recombines TRBV6-6 with TRBJ1-1; tentative D call: TRBD1 (5 bases). The germline V and J ends were trimmed by 2 bases and 5 bases, with 12 bases remaining between them. The CDR3 covers 14 residues. Looked up from germline, CDR1 is MNHNY and CDR2 is SVGAGI (reference sequence). As DNA, the CDR3 is TGTGCCAGCAGTTACGGGGGGGGAGAGACTGAAGCTTTCTTT. This translates into CASSYGGGETEAFF.

This clonotype was found many times. The chain employs TRBV7-2 and TRBJ1-6, with D uncertain. Trimming shortened V by 1 base and J by 6 bases, and 10 bases separated the two germline ends. CDR1 is SGHTA and CDR2 is FQGNSA in the germline V gene. This CDR3 is built from 15 residues. CDR3 region: CASSLEGMSNSPLHF. CDR3 bases: TGTGCCAGCAGCTTAGAGGGCATGAGTAATTCACCCCTCCACTTT. Variable domain in full (rest from reference TRBV7-2 and TRBJ1-6): GAGVSQSPSNKVTEKGKDVELRCDPISGHTALYWYRQSLGQGLEFLIYFQGNSAPDKSGLPSDRFSAERTGGSVSTLTIQRTQQEDSAVYLCASSLEGMSNSPLHFGNGTRLTVT.

The rearrangement uses TRBV24-1 and TRBJ2-2, with D hard to call. Germline values: CDR1 KGHDR, CDR2 SFDVKD. This CDR3 has 13 residues. Trimming left V 3 bases short and J 2 bases short, with 3 bases between. CDR3 sequence (DNA): TGTGCCACCAGTGATATAAACACCGGGGAGCTGTTTTTT. This sequence encodes CATSDINTGELFF.

J is TRBJ2-2 and V is TRBV4-3; D remains unclear. The CDR3 has 19 residues. Germline-derived CDR1 and CDR2 are LGHNA and YSLEER. V dropped 3 bases and J dropped 6 bases, with 26 bases sitting between them. As DNA, the CDR3 is TGCGCCAGCAGCCAGCAAGATGTTGAGGCGTTGGGTGCGGCCGGGGAGCTGTTTTTT. It yields the protein CASSQQDVEALGAAGELFF.

The chain links TRBV5-4 to TRBJ1-3; 8 bases are a match to TRBD1. The CDR3 runs 16 residues. Germline V gene sequence: CDR1 SGHNT, CDR2 YYREEE (reference sequence). With 3 bases clipped from V and 0 bases from J, the junction kept 5 bases outside the gene matches. CDR3 region: CASSSGTGPSGNTIYF. The CDR3 DNA sequence: TGTGCCAGCAGCTCCGGGACAGGCCCCTCTGGAAACACCATATATTTT.

This clonotype was detected a few times. The rearrangement uses TRBV20-1 and TRBJ2-2; D might be TRBD1 or TRBD2, each matching 6 bases. Germline CDR1 DFQATT, CDR2 SNEGSKA (reference sequence). The CDR3 extends over 15 amino acids. V was cut by 0 bases and J by 7 bases, with 15 bases left in between. The CDR3 loop reads CSARDGDGGGGELFF. Here the CDR3 DNA reads TGCAGTGCTAGAGACGGAGACGGGGGCGGCGGGGAGCTGTTTTTT.

The chain uses TRBV6-1 and TRBJ1-3; the D gene is possibly TRBD1 (5 bases). The CDR3 sequence is 15 residues long. Germline assignment: CDR1 MNHNS and CDR2 SASEGT. V dropped 7 bases and J dropped 0 bases, with 13 bases sitting between them. For the CDR3, the DNA is TGTGCCAGCATCCAACGTGGGGGCTCTGGAAACACCATATATTTT. It is translated as CASIQRGGSGNTIYF.

This clonotype came up many times. The rearrangement joins TRBV19 to TRBJ2-7; 7 nucleotides agree with TRBD1. The CDR3 length is 15 residues. V was pared by 5 bases and J by 3 bases, with 10 bases of the junction left unmatched. The germline CDR1 and CDR2 sequences are LNHDA and SQIVND (reference sequence). The CDR3 nucleotides are TGTGCCAGTAGTCCCCGACAGGGTGCCCGCTACGAGCAGTACTTC. Protein: CASSPRQGARYEQYF.

Ten or more counts support this clonotype. V is TRBV30 and J is TRBJ2-1, with 11 bases lining up with TRBD2. The length of the CDR3 is 14 residues. In germline, CDR1 is GTSNPN, CDR2 SVGIG (reference sequence). Germline trimming cut 8 bases from V and 2 bases from J; bases unmatched to any gene: 5. The CDR3 loop is CAARLAGPYNEQFF. CDR3 coding DNA: TGTGCCGCCCGACTAGCGGGACCCTACAATGAGCAGTTCTTC.

This clonotype appeared many times. The V call is TRBV20-1, the J call TRBJ2-7; 9 bases map to TRBD2. V lost 0 bases and J lost 2; bases outside the gene matches: 2. The CDR3 is made up of 14 amino acids. CDR1 and CDR2 (germline): DFQATT, SNEGSKA (reference sequence). The CDR3 DNA follows: TGCAGTGCTAGAGACCTAGCGGGGACCTACGAGCAGTACTTC. Translating it yields CSARDLAGTYEQYF.

There are a few counts of this clonotype. This chain joins TRBV30 and TRBJ2-5; TRBD2 matches at 8 bases. The V and J ends lost 0 bases and 5 bases, in that order; junction bases with no gene match: 2. The CDR3 consists of 13 residues. Per germline, CDR1 GTSNPN and CDR2 SVGIG (reference sequence). CDR3 bases: TGTGCCTGGAGTGTACGACTAGCGGAGACCCAGTACTTC. Amino acids: CAWSVRLAETQYF.

This clonotype was counted many times. The V and J genes are TRBV10-3 and TRBJ1-2; D is unresolved. The CDR3 totals 14 residues. Germline CDR1 and CDR2: ENHRY and SYGVKD. Trimming took off 3 bases at V and 0 bases at J, with 8 bases between the two ends. CDR3: CAISDFLANYGYTF. Here the CDR3 DNA reads TGTGCCATCAGTGATTTCCTAGCTAACTATGGCTACACCTTC.

The chain recombines TRBV12-3 or TRBV12-4 with TRBJ2-3, with D possibly being TRBD1 or TRBD2 (6 bases each). The V gene lost 6 bases and the J gene lost 0 bases, with 13 bases spanning the gap. The CDR3 runs to 15 residues. Here the CDR3 DNA reads TGTGCCAGCAGCCTATGGGGGGCTAGCACAGATACGCAGTATTTT. Protein: CASSLWGASTDTQYF.

The chain recombines TRBV7-9 with TRBJ2-5; 9 bases fit TRBD1. The CDR3 totals 17 residues. V shed 1 base, J shed 5 bases, and the junction held 11 bases outside the gene matches. Germline V gene sequence: CDR1 SEHNR, CDR2 FQNEAQ (reference sequence). This CDR3 reads CASSLGSGTGMRETQYF. DNA of the CDR3: TGTGCCAGCAGCTTAGGGAGTGGGACAGGGATGAGGGAGACCCAGTACTTC.

In this sample, this clonotype turned up many times. The CDR3 reads CASGLVLTNTEAFF. CDR3 sequence (DNA): TGTGCTAGTGGTTTGGTACTGACGAACACTGAAGCTTTCTTT. The chain uses TRBV12-5 and TRBJ1-1; no definite D call. Germline CDR1 LGHNT, CDR2 FRNRAP. V lost 0 bases, J lost 1 base, and 6 bases lay in between. This CDR3 spans 14 amino acids.

This clonotype was recorded at least ten times. J is TRBJ1-2 and V is TRBV20-1; the match to TRBD1 covers 7 bases. Germline V gives CDR1 DFQATT, CDR2 SNEGSKA (reference sequence). The CDR3 length is 12 residues. V lost 6 bases and J lost 6; bases outside the gene matches: 7. This chain's CDR3 is CSASTGKDGYTF. In DNA, the CDR3 is TGCAGTGCATCGACAGGGAAGGATGGCTACACCTTC.

This clonotype was detected a few times. The rearrangement links TRBV9 to TRBJ1-1; D may be TRBD1 (5 bases). The CDR3 loop spans 15 amino acids. The germline V gene has CDR1 SGDLS and CDR2 YYNGEE. Deletions cut 3 bases from V and 3 bases from J, with 15 bases between. CDR3 sequence reads: CASSAPTQGYTEAFF. CDR3 in DNA: TGTGCCAGCAGCGCTCCGACCCAGGGATACACTGAAGCTTTCTTT. The variable domain in full, completed from reference TRBV9 and TRBJ1-1, reads DSGVTQTPKHLITATGQRVTLRCSPRSGDLSVYWYQQSLDQGLQFLIQYYNGEERAKGNILERFSAQQFPDLHSELNLSSLELGDSALYFCASSAPTQGYTEAFFGQGTRLTVV.

The V gene is TRBV25-1, the J gene TRBJ1-2, with TRBD1 matching over 7 bases. CDR3 length: 13 amino acids. CDR1 is MGHDK and CDR2 is SYGVNS in the germline V gene. V shed 2 bases and J 6 bases; nucleotides not matched to a gene: 3. CDR3 in DNA: TGTGCCAGCAGTGAAACAGGGGCAGATGGCTACACCTTC. As protein: CASSETGADGYTF.

This clonotype came up many times. The CDR3 reads CASSLLGGGDTEAFF. CDR3 nucleotides: TGCGCCAGCAGCTTGTTGGGAGGTGGGGACACTGAAGCTTTCTTT. V usage is TRBV5-1 and J usage is TRBJ1-1; D is undetermined. Germline V gene lookup returns CDR1 SGHRS and CDR2 YFSETQ. There are 15 residues in the CDR3. The V and J ends lost 1 base and 3 bases respectively, with 13 bases between them.

This clonotype was detected many times. The chain has TRBV27 and TRBJ2-1; D gene ambiguous. Per the germline V gene, CDR1 is MNHEY and CDR2 is SMNVEV (reference sequence). V lost 5 bases, J lost 4 bases, and 6 bases lay in between. This CDR3 has 12 amino acids. This CDR3 is CASSPSYNEQFF. CDR3 DNA sequence: TGTGCCAGCAGTCCAAGTTACAATGAGCAGTTCTTC.

This clonotype was detected only a few times. The chain joins TRBV28 to TRBJ1-6; D might be TRBD1 (5 bases). V was cut by 5 bases and J by 0 bases, with 17 bases left in between. Germline V gene lookup returns CDR1 MDHEN and CDR2 SYDVKM. CDR3 length: 18 amino acids. The chain's CDR3 is CASSPPGQRSSYNSPLHF. In DNA form, the CDR3 reads TGTGCCAGCAGTCCCCCAGGGCAGCGGTCCTCCTATAATTCACCCCTCCACTTT.

The CDR3 protein is CSARDKGETLYYSPLHF. CDR3 coding DNA: TGCAGTGCTAGAGATAAGGGGGAAACCTTATATTATTCACCCCTCCACTTT. This rearrangement joins TRBV20-1 to TRBJ1-6; TRBD1 is a possible D gene (6 bases). The V end lost 0 bases, the J end lost 8 bases, and 20 bases lay between the germline ends. The CDR3 loop spans 17 amino acids. CDR1 is DFQATT, CDR2 SNEGSKA, per germline (reference sequence).

This clonotype was observed a handful of times. The chain uses TRBV28 and TRBJ2-7; the D is unclear. The CDR3 runs to 12 residues. With 3 bases removed from V and 5 bases from J, the gap between germline ends came to 8 bases. CDR1 MDHEN and CDR2 SYDVKM come from the germline V gene. CDR3 sequence: CASSLERHEQYF. CDR3 DNA sequence: TGTGCCAGCAGTTTGGAGAGACACGAGCAGTACTTC. Complete variable domain (other parts from reference TRBV28 and TRBJ2-7): DVKVTQSSRYLVKRTGEKVFLECVQDMDHENMFWYRQDPGLGLRLIYFSYDVKMKEKGDIPEGYSVSREKKERFSLILESASTNQTSMYLCASSLERHEQYFGPGTRLTVT.

This clonotype was found many times. V usage is TRBV27 and J usage is TRBJ2-3; D is uncertain. Germline-derived CDR1 and CDR2 are MNHEY and SMNVEV (reference sequence). This CDR3 comprises 13 residues. V lost 2 bases to trimming and J lost 9 bases, with 12 bases between them. In DNA, the CDR3 is TGTGCCAGCAGTTTAAACCCAGCCGGGACGCAGTATTTT. Translating gives CASSLNPAGTQYF.

This clonotype qualifies as medium-sized. In DNA form, the CDR3 reads TGCAGTGCCCCCCACCACTCCTACAATGAGCAGTTCTTC. Translated, it gives CSAPHHSYNEQFF. The chain joins TRBV20-1 to TRBJ2-1; unclear D gene. Germline V CDR1 and CDR2: DFQATT, SNEGSKA (reference sequence). Trimming removed 6 bases from V and 0 bases from J, with 9 bases in between. This CDR3 contains 13 residues.